A selection of T cell receptor beta chains follows, all from one sample in a study of Graves' ophthalmopathy and Graves' hyperthyroidism. Each CDR3 protein is one row after TCRdb ran MiXCR on the multiplex PCR reads. Of 650,000 to 800,000 distinct CDR3 sequences detected, under 50% appear once; the ten largest clones hold more than 3%. The sample comprised peripheral blood. All receptors derive from an adult man with Graves' ophthalmopathy. Both conserved end residues are part of each CDR3. A D gene is named only where the DNA matches it firmly. The listing skips clone size in some rows; elsewhere it reads once, few, many or a size class.

D: -; size: many; J: TRBJ2-5; V: TRBV5-1; CDR3: CASSGHREAKKTQYF; DNA: TGCGCCAGCAGCGGACACAGGGAGGCCAAGAAGACCCAGTACTTC
D: -; size: -; J: TRBJ2-5; V: TRBV29-1; CDR3: CSVEWGLESQYF; DNA: TGCAGCGTTGAATGGGGACTCGAGTCCCAGTACTTC
D: -; size: -; J: TRBJ2-6; V: TRBV29-1; CDR3: CSVETQGNYVLTF; DNA: TGCAGCGTTGAAACGCAGGGGAACTACGTCCTGACTTTC
D: TRBD1; size: once; J: TRBJ1-4; V: TRBV25-1; CDR3: CASSLVGQGGEKLFF; DNA: TGTGCCAGCAGCTTAGTGGGACAGGGAGGCGAAAAACTGTTTTTT
D: -; size: -; J: TRBJ1-1; V: TRBV12-3/TRBV12-4; CDR3: CASSSDPSGTEAFF; DNA: TGTGCCAGCAGTTCAGATCCGAGCGGCACTGAAGCTTTCTTT
D: TRBD2; size: many; J: TRBJ2-5; V: TRBV11-2; CDR3: CASSHGLAGQETQYF; DNA: TGTGCCAGCAGCCATGGACTAGCGGGGCAAGAGACCCAGTACTTC
D: -; size: -; J: TRBJ1-1; V: TRBV4-3; CDR3: CASSQGASPTEAFF; DNA: TGCGCCAGCAGCCAAGGTGCGAGTCCTACTGAAGCTTTCTTT
D: -; size: few; J: TRBJ1-1; V: TRBV20-1; CDR3: CSWGQQGGEAFF; DNA: TGCAGCTGGGGGCAACAGGGTGGTGAAGCTTTCTTT
D: -; size: -; J: TRBJ2-2; V: TRBV2; CDR3: CASRQDRNTGELFF; DNA: TGTGCCAGCAGACAGGATAGGAACACCGGGGAGCTGTTTTTT
D: -; size: -; J: TRBJ1-1; V: TRBV20-1; CDR3: CSAGPIWGLNTEAFF; DNA: TGCAGTGCTGGGCCCATCTGGGGTCTGAACACTGAAGCTTTCTTT
D: TRBD2; size: many; J: TRBJ2-5; V: TRBV7-9; CDR3: CASSSGLAEGETQYF; DNA: TGTGCCAGCAGCTCGGGACTAGCGGAGGGGGAGACCCAGTACTTC
D: -; size: many; J: TRBJ2-7; V: TRBV29-1; CDR3: CSVELGNEQYF; DNA: TGCAGCGTTGAATTGGGGAACGAGCAGTACTTC
D: -; size: -; J: TRBJ2-3; V: TRBV14; CDR3: CASSQGLARESTDTQYF; DNA: TGTGCCAGCAGCCAAGGACTCGCCCGGGAGAGCACAGATACGCAGTATTTT
D: TRBD1; size: once; J: TRBJ1-5; V: TRBV2; CDR3: CASRGQGGIYEQPQHF; DNA: TGTGCCAGCAGGGGACAGGGGGGCATATACGAGCAGCCCCAGCATTTT
D: -; size: -; J: TRBJ1-2; V: TRBV19; CDR3: CASSISSEGYTF; DNA: TGTGCCAGTAGTATTTCCTCGGAGGGCTACACCTTC
D: -; size: -; J: TRBJ1-4; V: TRBV10-3; CDR3: CAISDAGGLTTNEKLFF; DNA: TGTGCCATCAGTGATGCGGGGGGTCTAACAACTAATGAAAAACTGTTTTTT
D: TRBD1; size: -; J: TRBJ1-2; V: TRBV24-1; CDR3: CATSPKGKGQAYGYTF; DNA: TGTGCCACCTCCCCCAAAGGAAAGGGACAGGCCTATGGCTACACCTTC
D: -; size: many; J: TRBJ1-3; V: TRBV25-1; CDR3: CAKVADTIYF; DNA: TGTGCCAAAGTCGCGGACACCATATATTTT
D: -; size: many; J: TRBJ2-5; V: TRBV12-5; CDR3: CASGPDRETQYF; DNA: TGTGCTAGTGGCCCCGACAGGGAGACCCAGTACTTC
D: -; size: many; J: TRBJ1-3; V: TRBV9; CDR3: CASSVEESFGNTIYF; DNA: TGTGCCAGCAGCGTAGAGGAGAGCTTTGGAAACACCATATATTTT
D: -; size: many; J: TRBJ1-2; V: TRBV5-1; CDR3: CASSEKPGQDVYYGYTF; DNA: TGCGCCAGCAGCGAGAAACCGGGACAAGATGTATACTATGGCTACACCTTC
D: -; size: -; J: TRBJ2-5; V: TRBV2; CDR3: CASSEYPGRPQYF; DNA: TGTGCCAGCAGTGAATACCCAGGGAGGCCCCAGTACTTC
D: TRBD1; size: -; J: TRBJ1-1; V: TRBV20-1; CDR3: CRDTGGIAEAFF; DNA: TGCAGGGACACAGGGGGCATCGCTGAAGCTTTCTTT
D: TRBD1; size: -; J: TRBJ2-7; V: TRBV7-2; CDR3: CASSTSTGGGYEQYF; DNA: TGTGCCAGCTCAACTTCGACAGGGGGCGGGTACGAGCAGTACTTC
D: TRBD1; size: -; J: TRBJ1-2; V: TRBV6-6; CDR3: CASSYGTGGHGHTF; DNA: TGTGCCAGCAGTTACGGGACAGGGGGACATGGCCACACCTTC
D: -; size: many; J: TRBJ1-2; V: TRBV7-9; CDR3: CASSPEYGYTF; DNA: TGTGCCAGCAGCCCGGAATATGGCTACACCTTC
D: -; size: few; J: TRBJ2-1; V: TRBV2; CDR3: CASGTAYNEQFF; DNA: TGTGCCAGCGGGACCGCCTACAATGAGCAGTTCTTC
D: -; size: -; J: TRBJ1-1; V: TRBV10-3; CDR3: CAISESKGSVGSEAFF; DNA: TGTGCCATCAGTGAGTCAAAGGGTAGCGTGGGTTCTGAAGCTTTCTTT
D: TRBD2; size: many; J: TRBJ2-7; V: TRBV20-1; CDR3: CSVAGGGSSYEQYF; DNA: TGCAGTGTTGCTGGGGGGGGAAGCTCCTACGAGCAGTACTTC
D: -; size: few; J: TRBJ1-5; V: TRBV12-3/TRBV12-4; CDR3: CASKGNQPQHF; DNA: TGTGCCAGCAAGGGCAATCAGCCCCAGCATTTT
D: -; size: few; J: TRBJ1-2; V: TRBV12-5; CDR3: CASGLSRPPSVAGLGYTF; DNA: TGTGCTAGTGGTTTGTCCCGTCCTCCGTCGGTTGCTGGTTTGGGCTACACCTTC
D: -; size: -; J: TRBJ2-2; V: TRBV10-3; CDR3: CAISESGGETGELFF; DNA: TGTGCCATCAGTGAGTCGGGTGGTGAGACCGGGGAGCTGTTTTTT
D: TRBD1; size: many; J: TRBJ1-5; V: TRBV12-3/TRBV12-4; CDR3: CASSQGQGLQPQHF; DNA: TGTGCCAGCAGTCAGGGACAGGGTTTGCAGCCCCAGCATTTT
D: TRBD2; size: many; J: TRBJ2-5; V: TRBV5-8; CDR3: CASSLARGETQYF; DNA: TGTGCCAGCAGCTTGGCGCGGGGGGAGACCCAGTACTTC
D: TRBD2; size: -; J: TRBJ2-5; V: TRBV25-1; CDR3: CASVAGLAGRDETQYF; DNA: TGTGCCAGCGTCGCCGGACTAGCGGGCCGAGATGAGACCCAGTACTTC
D: -; size: -; J: TRBJ1-4; V: TRBV20-1; CDR3: CSARDPQGEKLFF; DNA: TGCAGTGCTAGAGATCCCCAGGGGGAAAAACTGTTTTTT
D: -; size: many; J: TRBJ2-7; V: TRBV15; CDR3: CATSRDTEGSYEQYF; DNA: TGTGCCACCAGCAGAGATACTGAGGGTAGCTACGAGCAGTACTTC
D: TRBD1; size: few; J: TRBJ1-2; V: TRBV12-3/TRBV12-4; CDR3: CASRETGGHYGYTF; DNA: TGTGCCAGCAGGGAGACAGGGGGCCACTATGGCTACACCTTC
D: -; size: -; J: TRBJ1-1; V: TRBV29-1; CDR3: CSVEGLLGDNTEAFF; DNA: TGCAGCGTTGAAGGGTTACTCGGAGACAACACTGAAGCTTTCTTT
D: -; size: few; J: TRBJ2-7; V: TRBV5-4; CDR3: CASSLGSLAVDEQYF; DNA: TGTGCCAGCAGCTTGGGTAGCTTAGCGGTCGACGAGCAGTACTTC
D: TRBD2; size: -; J: TRBJ2-7; V: TRBV14; CDR3: CASSRGGAGYEQYF; DNA: TGTGCCAGCAGTCGCGGGGGGGCCGGCTACGAGCAGTACTTC
D: -; size: -; J: TRBJ1-2; V: TRBV7-9; CDR3: CASKGIDGYTF; DNA: TGTGCCAGCAAGGGTATCGATGGCTACACCTTC
D: TRBD1; size: few; J: TRBJ2-5; V: TRBV12-3/TRBV12-4; CDR3: CASSSNRGRRQETQYF; DNA: TGTGCCAGCAGTTCGAACAGGGGGCGTAGGCAAGAGACCCAGTACTTC
D: -; size: many; J: TRBJ1-5; V: TRBV19; CDR3: CASSISRATNPQPQHF; DNA: TGTGCCAGTAGTATCTCCCGGGCCACAAATCCTCAGCCCCAGCATTTT
D: TRBD1; size: many; J: TRBJ2-7; V: TRBV20-1; CDR3: CSVSRGQYIDEQYF; DNA: TGCAGTGTTAGTAGGGGGCAGTATATCGACGAGCAGTACTTC
D: -; size: few; J: TRBJ1-5; V: TRBV5-8; CDR3: CASSLYPSNQPQHF; DNA: TGTGCCAGCAGCCTCTACCCTAGCAATCAGCCCCAGCATTTT
D: -; size: many; J: TRBJ1-2; V: TRBV4-3; CDR3: CASSQDRHKRNYGYTF; DNA: TGCGCCAGCAGCCAAGATCGGCACAAAAGGAACTATGGCTACACCTTC
D: TRBD1; size: many; J: TRBJ1-6; V: TRBV20-1; CDR3: CSATTGGNSPLHF; DNA: TGCAGTGCGACGACAGGGGGTAATTCACCCCTCCACTTT
D: TRBD2; size: -; J: TRBJ2-5; V: TRBV19; CDR3: CASSMGLAGAKETQYF; DNA: TGTGCCAGTAGTATGGGGCTAGCGGGCGCCAAAGAGACCCAGTACTTC
D: -; size: many; J: TRBJ1-5; V: TRBV19; CDR3: CASSIWWESNQPQHF; DNA: TGTGCCAGTAGTATTTGGTGGGAAAGCAATCAGCCCCAGCATTTT
D: -; size: many; J: TRBJ1-1; V: TRBV6-5; CDR3: CASGPLTAEAFF; DNA: TGTGCCAGCGGTCCTCTGACTGCTGAAGCTTTCTTT
D: TRBD1; size: -; J: TRBJ1-2; V: TRBV10-3; CDR3: CASNLQGQDTF; DNA: TGTGCCAGCAACCTACAGGGGCAGGACACCTTC
D: TRBD2; size: few; J: TRBJ2-2; V: TRBV7-6; CDR3: CASTPREVTGELFF; DNA: TGTGCCAGCACCCCCCGGGAGGTCACCGGGGAGCTGTTTTTT
D: -; size: many; J: TRBJ1-3; V: TRBV19; CDR3: CASSPARANSGNTIYF; DNA: TGTGCCAGTAGTCCAGCCAGGGCAAACTCTGGAAACACCATATATTTT
D: -; size: -; J: TRBJ1-1; V: TRBV4-1; CDR3: CASSQRKTEAFF; DNA: TGCGCCAGCAGCCAAAGAAAGACTGAAGCTTTCTTT